This T cell receptor (beta chain) came from a study of blood T cell repertoires in COVID-19. Study-wide context: Nucleic acid was either cDNA or gDNA, and it came from T cells, B-cell-depleted T cells, or PBMCs.

In the authors' workflow: Estimated nucleated cell counts came from reference gene primer amplification. Some clones are missing from TCRdb's copy, which holds only in-frame ones; the method was immunoSEQ multiplex PCR. That table supplies the V and J calls and clone size; D and trimming were determined from the DNA. The data show around 250,000 clones, 84% seen once. This CDR3 is 16 amino acids long. From germline, CDR1 is KGHSY and CDR2 FQNENV. V lost 0 bases and J lost 6; bases outside the gene matches: 10. This chain links TRBV16 with TRBJ2-7, with 8 nucleotides matching TRBD1. This TCR derives from a woman aged 40 to 50 who had recovered from COVID-19. Sequenced input: peripheral blood. CDR3 protein: CASSQSGRGQRGEQYF. CDR3 nucleotides: TGTGCCAGCAGCCAATCTGGCAGGGGGCAAAGGGGCGAGCAGTACTTC.